Each of the 4 T cell receptor beta chains below was sequenced from the same sample in a study of blood T cell repertoires in COVID-19. Sequencing used immunoSEQ multiplex PCR; TCRdb keeps in-frame clones, though not all of them. The sample holds approximately 150,000 clones, 87% seen once. The sample taken for sequencing was peripheral blood. Receptor source: a woman aged 55-70 years who had recovered from COVID-19.

This clone occurred a few times. The chain couples TRBV5-1 to TRBJ2-7, with 8 bases matching TRBD1. This CDR3 has 16 residues. The V and J ends lost 4 bases and 3 bases, in that order; junction bases with no gene match: 12. The germline V gene has CDR1 SGHRS and CDR2 YFSETQ. DNA of the CDR3: TGCGCCAGCAGCCCACTCGCCGGGACAGGAGACTACGAGCAGTACTTC. Its protein product is CASSPLAGTGDYEQYF.

The V call is TRBV5-1, the J call TRBJ2-5, with D perhaps TRBD1 (6 bases). CDR3 length equals 13 residues. Trimming cost V 6 bases and J 5 bases, with 14 bases left between them. The germline V gene encodes CDR1 SGHRS and CDR2 YFSETQ. The CDR3 sequence is CASNGQPGETQYF. The CDR3 bases are TGCGCCAGCAACGGACAGCCTGGGGAGACCCAGTACTTC.

V is TRBV2 and J is TRBJ1-5; D gene uncertain. In germline, CDR1 is SNHLY, CDR2 FYNNEI. V lost 4 bases to trimming and J lost 4 bases, with 14 bases between them. The CDR3 runs 15 residues. The CDR3 nucleotides read TGTGCCAGCAGTGCGGGTGGATTCGGGAATCAGCCCCAGCATTTT. It is translated as CASSAGGFGNQPQHF. The variable domain in full, completed from reference TRBV2 and TRBJ1-5, reads EPEVTQTPSHQVTQMGQEVILRCVPISNHLYFYWYRQILGQKVEFLVSFYNNEISEKSEIFDDQFSVERPDGSNFTLKIRSTKLEDSAMYFCASSAGGFGNQPQHFGDGTRLSIL.

The chain carries TRBV5-1 and TRBJ2-7, with TRBD1 as a possible D gene (6 bases). There are 14 residues in the CDR3. Germline assignment: CDR1 SGHRS and CDR2 YFSETQ. Deletions cut 1 base from V and 5 bases from J, with 13 bases between. The CDR3 loop is CASSLSAGADEQYF. For the CDR3, the DNA is TGCGCCAGCAGCTTGTCGGCAGGGGCGGACGAGCAGTACTTC. Together with reference TRBV5-1 and TRBJ2-7, the CDR3 gives the full variable domain: KAGVTQTPRYLIKTRGQQVTLSCSPISGHRSVSWYQQTPGQGLQFLFEYFSETQRNKGNFPGRFSGRQFSNSRSEMNVSTLELGDSALYLCASSLSAGADEQYFGPGTRLTVT.